This TCR beta chain is drawn from a study of blood T cell repertoires in COVID-19. Study at large: Donors in the United States, Italy and Spain gave samples during acute or convalescent COVID-19.

Here immunoSEQ multiplex PCR was the method, and the copy in TCRdb shows in-frame clones only, minus some. The sample contains under 350,000 clones, around nine tenths of which appear only once. This receptor was identified in a woman in her thirties or forties who had recovered from COVID-19. The sequenced sample consisted of PBMCs or T cells enriched from blood (not recorded which).

The CDR3 DNA follows: TGTGCCAGCTTACCGGGGACAGTCGATTCACCCCTCCACTTT. It codes for CASLPGTVDSPLHF. The V call is TRBV28, the J call TRBJ1-6, with 7 bases lining up with TRBD1. V gave up 8 bases and J gave up 8 bases; unmatched junction bases: 9. The germline V gene has CDR1 MDHEN and CDR2 SYDVKM. The CDR3 is 14 residues long.